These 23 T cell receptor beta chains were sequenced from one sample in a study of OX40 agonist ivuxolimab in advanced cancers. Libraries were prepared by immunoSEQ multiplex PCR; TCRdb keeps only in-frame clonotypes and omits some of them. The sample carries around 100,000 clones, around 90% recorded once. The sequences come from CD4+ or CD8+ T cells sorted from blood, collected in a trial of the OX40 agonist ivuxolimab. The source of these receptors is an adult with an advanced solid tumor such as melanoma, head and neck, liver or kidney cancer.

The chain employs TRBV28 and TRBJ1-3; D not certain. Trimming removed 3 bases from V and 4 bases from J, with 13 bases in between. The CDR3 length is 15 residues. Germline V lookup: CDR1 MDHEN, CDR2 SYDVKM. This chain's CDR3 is CASSFSALSGNTIYF. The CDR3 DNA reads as TGTGCCAGCAGTTTCTCGGCGTTATCCGGAAACACCATATATTTT.

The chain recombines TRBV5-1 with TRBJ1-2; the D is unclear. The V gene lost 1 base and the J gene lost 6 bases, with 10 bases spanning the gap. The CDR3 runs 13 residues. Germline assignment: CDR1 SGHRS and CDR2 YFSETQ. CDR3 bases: TGCGCCAGCAGCTTGATGTCAGAAGATGGCTACACCTTC. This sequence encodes CASSLMSEDGYTF.

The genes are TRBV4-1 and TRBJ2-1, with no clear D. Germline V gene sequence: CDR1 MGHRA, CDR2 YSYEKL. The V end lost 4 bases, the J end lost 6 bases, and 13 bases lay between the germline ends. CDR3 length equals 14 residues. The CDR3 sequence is CASSRPDRLNEQFF. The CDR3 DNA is TGCGCCAGCAGCCGCCCGGACCGGCTCAATGAGCAGTTCTTC.

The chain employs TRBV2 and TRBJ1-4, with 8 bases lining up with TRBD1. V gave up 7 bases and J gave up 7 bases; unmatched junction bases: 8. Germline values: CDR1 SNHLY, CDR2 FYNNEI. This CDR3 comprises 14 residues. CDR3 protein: CASIIDRGVEKLFF. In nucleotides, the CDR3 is TGTGCCAGCATAATCGACAGGGGAGTTGAAAAACTGTTTTTT.

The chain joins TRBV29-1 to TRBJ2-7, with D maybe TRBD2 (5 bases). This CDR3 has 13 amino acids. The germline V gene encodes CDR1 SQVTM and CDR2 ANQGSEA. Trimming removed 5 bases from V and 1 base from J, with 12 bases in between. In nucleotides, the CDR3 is TGCAGCGTTTGTCTAGCTCCATCCTACGAGCAGTACTTC. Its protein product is CSVCLAPSYEQYF.

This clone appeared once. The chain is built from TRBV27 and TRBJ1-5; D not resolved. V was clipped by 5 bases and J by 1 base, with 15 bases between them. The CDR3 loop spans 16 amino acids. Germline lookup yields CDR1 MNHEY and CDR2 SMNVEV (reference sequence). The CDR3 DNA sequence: TGTGCCAGCAGTCCATCTGCCGGGCCCAGCAATCAGCCCCAGCATTTT. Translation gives CASSPSAGPSNQPQHF.

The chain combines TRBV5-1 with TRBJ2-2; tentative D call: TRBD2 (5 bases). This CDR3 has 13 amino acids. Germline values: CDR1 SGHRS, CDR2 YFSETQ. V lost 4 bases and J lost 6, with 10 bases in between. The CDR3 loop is CASSQGGPGELFF. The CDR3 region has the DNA TGCGCCAGCAGCCAAGGAGGTCCCGGGGAGCTGTTTTTT.

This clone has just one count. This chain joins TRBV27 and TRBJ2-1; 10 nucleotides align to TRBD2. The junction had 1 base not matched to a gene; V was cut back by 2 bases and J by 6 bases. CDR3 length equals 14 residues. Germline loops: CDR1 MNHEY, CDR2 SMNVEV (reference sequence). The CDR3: CASSLLAGVNEQFF. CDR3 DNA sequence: TGTGCCAGCAGTTTACTAGCGGGAGTCAATGAGCAGTTCTTC.

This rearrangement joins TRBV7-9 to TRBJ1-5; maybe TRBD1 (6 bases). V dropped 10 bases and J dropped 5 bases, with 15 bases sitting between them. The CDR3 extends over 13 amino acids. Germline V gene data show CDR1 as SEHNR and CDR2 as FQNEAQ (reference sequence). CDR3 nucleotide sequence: TGTGCCACCGGGGGCAGGCGGGATCAGCCCCAGCATTTT. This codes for CATGGRRDQPQHF.

The DNA of the CDR3 is TGTGCCAGCTCACATAACCCCCATCCGGGTGGGAGCGCAGATACGCAGTATTTT. Translating gives CASSHNPHPGGSADTQYF. V is TRBV18 and J is TRBJ2-3; a weak D match, TRBD2 (5 bases). V lost 4 bases and J lost 4, with 24 bases in between. CDR1 and CDR2 from the germline V gene are KGHSH and LQKENI. The CDR3 length is 18 residues.

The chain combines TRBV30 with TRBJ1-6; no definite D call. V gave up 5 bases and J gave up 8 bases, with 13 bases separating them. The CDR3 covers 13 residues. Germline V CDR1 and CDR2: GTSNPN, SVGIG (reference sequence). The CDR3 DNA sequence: TGTGCCTGGGACGAGGTGGCCGATTCACCCCTCCACTTT. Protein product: CAWDEVADSPLHF. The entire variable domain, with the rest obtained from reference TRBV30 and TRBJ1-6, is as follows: SQTIHQWPATLVQPVGSPLSLECTVEGTSNPNLYWYRQAAGRGLQLLFYSVGIGQISSEVPQNLSASRPQDRQFILSSKKLLLSDSGFYLCAWDEVADSPLHFGNGTRLTVT.

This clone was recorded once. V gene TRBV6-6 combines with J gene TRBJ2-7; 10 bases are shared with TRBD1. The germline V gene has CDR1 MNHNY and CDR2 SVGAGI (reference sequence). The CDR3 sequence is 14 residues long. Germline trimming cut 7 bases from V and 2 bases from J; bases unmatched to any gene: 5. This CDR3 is CASIPGQGPYEQYF. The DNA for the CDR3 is TGTGCCAGCATCCCGGGACAGGGGCCCTACGAGCAGTACTTC.

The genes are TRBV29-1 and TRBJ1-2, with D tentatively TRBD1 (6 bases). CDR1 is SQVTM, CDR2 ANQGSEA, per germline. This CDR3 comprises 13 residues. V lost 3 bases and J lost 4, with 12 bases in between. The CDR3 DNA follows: TGCAGCGTTGAGGGTCCGGACAGCTATGGCTACACCTTC. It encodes CSVEGPDSYGYTF. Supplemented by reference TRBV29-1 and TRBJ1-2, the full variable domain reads SAVISQKPSRDICQRGTSLTIQCQVDSQVTMMFWYRQQPGQSLTLIATANQGSEATYESGFVIDKFPISRPNLTFSTLTVSNMSPEDSSIYLCSVEGPDSYGYTFGSGTRLTVV.

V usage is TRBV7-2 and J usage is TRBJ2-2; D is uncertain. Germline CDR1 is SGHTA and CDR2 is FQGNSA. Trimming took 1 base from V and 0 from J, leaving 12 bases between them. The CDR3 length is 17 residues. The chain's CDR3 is CASSLVSSASNTGELFF. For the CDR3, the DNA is TGTGCCAGCAGCTTAGTCTCCAGCGCCTCGAACACCGGGGAGCTGTTTTTT.

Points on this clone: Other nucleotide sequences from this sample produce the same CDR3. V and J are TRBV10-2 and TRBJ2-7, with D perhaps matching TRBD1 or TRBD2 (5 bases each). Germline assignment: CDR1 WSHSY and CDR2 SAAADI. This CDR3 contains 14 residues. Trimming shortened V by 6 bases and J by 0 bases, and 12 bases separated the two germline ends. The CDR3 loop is CASRGTPVSYEQYF. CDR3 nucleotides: TGCGCCAGCAGGGGGACCCCCGTCTCCTACGAGCAGTACTTC.

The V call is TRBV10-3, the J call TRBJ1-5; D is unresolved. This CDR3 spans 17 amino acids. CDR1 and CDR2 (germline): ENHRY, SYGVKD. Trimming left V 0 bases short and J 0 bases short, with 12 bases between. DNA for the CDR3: TGTGCCATCAGTGAGTCGCGCGGGGAAATTAGCAATCAGCCCCAGCATTTT. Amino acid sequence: CAISESRGEISNQPQHF.

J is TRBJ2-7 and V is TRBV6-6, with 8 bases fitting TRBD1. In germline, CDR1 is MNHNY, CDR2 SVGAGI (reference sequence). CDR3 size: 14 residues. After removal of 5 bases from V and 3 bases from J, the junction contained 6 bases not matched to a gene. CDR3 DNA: TGTGCCAGCAGTCCCGGGACAGGCCTCTACGAGCAGTACTTC. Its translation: CASSPGTGLYEQYF.

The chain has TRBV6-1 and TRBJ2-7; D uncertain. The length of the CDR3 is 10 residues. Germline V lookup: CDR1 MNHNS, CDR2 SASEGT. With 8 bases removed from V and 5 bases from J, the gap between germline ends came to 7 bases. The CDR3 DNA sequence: TGTGCCAGCTATTCCGACGAGCAGTACTTC. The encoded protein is CASYSDEQYF.

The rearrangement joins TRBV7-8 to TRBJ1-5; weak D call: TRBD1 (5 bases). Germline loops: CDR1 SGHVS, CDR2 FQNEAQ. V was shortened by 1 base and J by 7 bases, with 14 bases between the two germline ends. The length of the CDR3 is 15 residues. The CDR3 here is CASSLDWGAGQPQHF. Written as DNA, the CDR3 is TGTGCCAGCAGCTTAGATTGGGGCGCAGGCCAGCCCCAGCATTTT.

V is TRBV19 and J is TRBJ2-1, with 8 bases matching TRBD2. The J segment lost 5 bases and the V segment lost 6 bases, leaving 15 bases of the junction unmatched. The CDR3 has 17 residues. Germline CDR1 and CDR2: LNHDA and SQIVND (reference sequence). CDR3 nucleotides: TGTGCCAGTAGACTCGGACTAGCAGGCTTGGAAGACAATGAGCAGTTCTTC. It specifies CASRLGLAGLEDNEQFF.

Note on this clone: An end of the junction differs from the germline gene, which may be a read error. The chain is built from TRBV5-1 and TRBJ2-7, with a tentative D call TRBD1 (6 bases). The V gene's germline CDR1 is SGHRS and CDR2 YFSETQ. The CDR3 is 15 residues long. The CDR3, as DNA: TGCGCCAGCAGCGTCCCACTTGGGGGCTCCCACGAGCAGTACTTC. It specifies CASSVPLGGSHEQYF.

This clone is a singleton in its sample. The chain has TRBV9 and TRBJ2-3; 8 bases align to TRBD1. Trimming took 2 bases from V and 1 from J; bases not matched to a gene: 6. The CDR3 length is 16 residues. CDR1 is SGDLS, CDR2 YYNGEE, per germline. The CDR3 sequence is CASSVQGAGGTDTQYF. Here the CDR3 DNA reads TGTGCCAGCAGCGTCCAGGGGGCAGGGGGCACAGATACGCAGTATTTT.

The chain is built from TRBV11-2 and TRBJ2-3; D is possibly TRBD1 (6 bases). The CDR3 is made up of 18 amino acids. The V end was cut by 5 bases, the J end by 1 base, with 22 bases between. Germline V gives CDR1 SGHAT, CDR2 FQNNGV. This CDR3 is CASSIRTVLLSGTDTQYF. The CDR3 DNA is TGTGCCAGCAGCATTAGGACAGTCCTGCTCTCTGGCACAGATACGCAGTATTTT.